The clone carrying this T cell receptor beta chain has a single count. Antigen unknown. Clones were sequenced by immunoSEQ multiplex PCR, and TCRdb holds only the in-frame ones, with some missing. The sample has 240,000 or so clones, approximately 83% seen once. There are 13 residues in the CDR3. Per germline, CDR1 SEHNR and CDR2 FQNEAQ (reference sequence). V lost 2 bases and J lost 3, with 8 bases in between. This record comes from a study of cytomegalovirus exposure and HLA in healthy donors. Study-level points and caveats: According to reports, the classifier identified cytomegalovirus status with high specificity and sensitivity. In vitro data verified a few CMV-associated chains as specific for CMV antigens. The study designated 160 or so TCR beta chains cytomegalovirus-associated. Many donors shared some public TCRs, even though most TCR sequences were rare.

This chain connects TRBV7-9 to TRBJ2-7, with D perhaps matching TRBD2 (5 bases). This sequence was found in a woman aged 25 to 39 in good health and CMV-seropositive. Sequenced input: PBMCs. The CDR3 reads CASSLLGVYEQYF. DNA of the CDR3: TGTGCCAGCAGCTTACTGGGAGTCTACGAGCAGTACTTC.